One TCR beta chain is described in this entry. Its antigen is not known. These data come from a study of T cell responses to AZD1222 COVID-19 vaccine. The CDR3 has 17 amino acids. V dropped 3 bases and J dropped 0 bases, with 15 bases sitting between them. Germline CDR1 LNHNV, CDR2 YYDKDF (reference sequence). Findings and caveats of the study: The reported proportion of spike-specific TCRs targeting unmutated variant regions was nearly half.

Libraries were prepared by immunoSEQ multiplex PCR; TCRdb keeps only in-frame clonotypes and omits some of them. The top ten hold over 20% of the sample, which has approximately 67,000 clones, 80% to 85% seen once. The source was peripheral blood, collected on day 0 of AZD1222 vaccination. The V call is TRBV15, the J call TRBJ1-3; the D gene is possibly TRBD1 (5 bases). This clonotype was obtained from an adult in good health. In nucleotides, the CDR3 is TGTGCCACCAGCAGGACGGGCCAGGGACTCTCTGGAAACACCATATATTTT. Protein product: CATSRTGQGLSGNTIYF. The full variable domain, rest sourced from reference TRBV15 and TRBJ1-3, is DAMVIQNPRYQVTQFGKPVTLSCSQTLNHNVMYWYQQKSSQAPKLLFHYYDKDFNNEADTPDNFQSRRPNTSFCFLDIRSPGLGDTAMYLCATSRTGQGLSGNTIYFGEGSWLTVV.